Each of the 29 T cell receptor beta chains below was sequenced from the same sample in a study of T cells after yellow fever vaccination. One entry per CDR3 protein, called by TCRdb with MiXCR from the 5' RACE reads. This sample has some 300,000 distinct CDR3 sequences; around 11% occur once, and the top ten carry 3% to 4%. The sequencing here drew on CD4+ T cells sorted from PBMCs, taken 45 days after the yellow fever booster vaccination. These receptors all stem from a man between 18 and 35 years old who received the YFV17D yellow fever vaccine.

This chain links TRBV5-1 with TRBJ2-2; 7 bases map to TRBD1. The CDR3 spans 15 residues. Germline V gene lookup returns CDR1 SGHRS and CDR2 YFSETQ. V dropped 4 bases and J dropped 6; count of bases not matched to a gene: 9. CDR3 bases: TGCGCCAGCAGCCCGACAGGGTATGTCGCCGGGGAGCTGTTTTTT. This sequence encodes CASSPTGYVAGELFF.

The V gene is TRBV4-2, the J gene TRBJ2-1, with TRBD2 matching 11 bases. The junction had 11 bases not matched to a gene; V was cut back by 3 bases and J by 10 bases. Per the germline V gene, CDR1 is LGHNA and CDR2 is YNFKEQ. CDR3 length equals 16 residues. The CDR3 is CASSHPLAGGTLEQFF. CDR3 DNA: TGTGCCAGCAGCCATCCTTTAGCGGGGGGGACTTTGGAGCAGTTCTTC.

This clonotype was detected ten times or more. V usage is TRBV5-6 and J usage is TRBJ2-3; D gene ambiguous. Germline CDR1 SGHDT, CDR2 YYEEEE. The CDR3 consists of 17 residues. Trimming pared 0 bases from V and 2 bases from J, leaving 16 bases between. The CDR3 reads CASSLGMSTVFTDTQYF. The CDR3 bases are TGTGCCAGCAGCTTGGGGATGAGTACCGTTTTCACAGATACGCAGTATTTT.

This clonotype was counted a few times. The rearrangement links TRBV6-2 or TRBV6-3 to TRBJ2-3, with 7 bases aligning to TRBD1. The V and J ends lost 6 bases and 6 bases, in that order; junction bases with no gene match: 6. This CDR3 comprises 13 residues. Per germline, CDR1 MNHEY and CDR2 SVGEGT. CDR3 region: CASRSTGLDTQYF. The CDR3 DNA sequence: TGTGCCAGCAGATCGACAGGGTTGGATACGCAGTATTTT.

This clonotype occurred many times. The CDR3: CASSLGGSNTEAFF. The CDR3 coding sequence is TGTGCCAGCAGTTTAGGAGGCAGCAACACTGAAGCTTTCTTT. The genes are TRBV28 and TRBJ1-1; D remains unclear. V was shortened by 2 bases and J by 2 bases, with 9 bases between the two germline ends. Germline CDR1 reads MDHEN; CDR2 reads SYDVKM. The CDR3 sequence is 14 residues long.

This CDR3 is CASRSRQGGQPQHF. CDR3 DNA: TGTGCCAGCAGGTCGCGACAGGGCGGTCAGCCCCAGCATTTT. The chain joins TRBV6-5 to TRBJ1-5; 7 nucleotides align to TRBD1. This CDR3 has 14 amino acids. V gave up 6 bases and J gave up 6 bases; unmatched junction bases: 8. Germline V gene data show CDR1 as MNHEY and CDR2 as SVGAGI.

In this sample, this clonotype turned up a few times. The chain uses TRBV2 and TRBJ2-2, with D possibly being TRBD1 (5 bases). CDR1 and CDR2 from the germline V gene are SNHLY and FYNNEI. V lost 5 bases and J lost 7, with 8 bases in between. The CDR3 covers 12 residues. The CDR3 protein is CASSPRVGELFF. The CDR3 bases are TGTGCCAGCAGTCCCAGGGTCGGGGAGCTGTTTTTT.

The CDR3 nucleotides read TGTGCCAGCAGCTTAGGCTCCAGCATGAACACTGAAGCTTTCTTT. This codes for CASSLGSSMNTEAFF. The chain carries TRBV7-9 and TRBJ1-1; no reliable D call. This CDR3 has 15 residues. Germline CDR1 and CDR2: SEHNR and FQNEAQ (reference sequence). The V end was cut by 1 base, the J end by 0 bases, with 9 bases between.

Only a few counts were recorded for this clonotype. The chain joins TRBV29-1 to TRBJ2-5, with 9 nucleotides matching TRBD2. Germline-derived CDR1 and CDR2 are SQVTM and ANQGSEA. The CDR3 runs 12 residues. V lost 7 bases to trimming and J lost 5 bases; unmatched junction nucleotides: 5. Written as DNA, the CDR3 is TGCAGCGCCAACCTAGCGGGGGAGACCCAGTACTTC. Its translation: CSANLAGETQYF.

A few counts support this clonotype. The chain has TRBV5-1 and TRBJ2-7; 9 bases match TRBD1. CDR3 length equals 15 residues. The V gene's germline CDR1 is SGHRS and CDR2 YFSETQ. V shed 0 bases and J 4 bases; nucleotides not matched to a gene: 5. In DNA form, the CDR3 reads TGCGCCAGCAGCTTGGACGGGACAGGGCGATACGAGCAGTACGTC. Amino acids: CASSLDGTGRYEQYV.

This clonotype appeared many times. This sequence joins TRBV27 and TRBJ1-5, with 7 positions matching TRBD1. This CDR3 comprises 14 residues. Germline CDR1 is MNHEY and CDR2 is SMNVEV (reference sequence). Trimming at V came to 5 bases and at J to 0 bases, leaving 1 base not matched to a gene. The CDR3 protein is CASSPGGSNQPQHF. DNA for the CDR3: TGTGCCAGCAGTCCAGGGGGTAGCAATCAGCCCCAGCATTTT.

The chain carries TRBV7-2 and TRBJ1-4; D uncertain. Germline V gene sequence: CDR1 SGHTA, CDR2 FQGNSA. Deletions cut 5 bases from V and 6 bases from J, with 10 bases between. CDR3 length: 13 residues. The CDR3 is CASSRASDEKLFF. The CDR3 DNA is TGTGCCAGCAGCCGGGCGTCCGATGAAAAACTGTTTTTT.

This clonotype has at least ten counts. The V call is TRBV7-7, the J call TRBJ2-3; 10 bases are a match to TRBD2. Losses at the gene ends were 4 bases for V and 4 bases for J; bases not matched to a gene: 5. CDR1 and CDR2 (germline): SSHAT, FNYEAQ (reference sequence). This CDR3 region has 15 residues. CDR3 DNA: TGTGCCAGCAGCTCTGGACTAGCGGTTTCAGATACGCAGTATTTT. It translates to CASSSGLAVSDTQYF.

This clonotype appeared a few times. The chain joins TRBV20-1 to TRBJ1-6; D uncertain. This CDR3 comprises 12 residues. V lost 1 base and J lost 13, with 11 bases in between. The germline gives CDR1 DFQATT, CDR2 SNEGSKA (reference sequence). In nucleotides, the CDR3 is TGCAGTGCTAGAGGCGGCAATATCCCCCTCCACTTT. It codes for CSARGGNIPLHF.

This clonotype appeared many times. The gene calls are TRBV7-9 and TRBJ2-3; D unresolved. This CDR3 spans 13 amino acids. CDR1 SEHNR and CDR2 FQNEAQ come from the germline V gene (reference sequence). Trimming removed 7 bases at V and 4 bases at J, with 12 bases between. In nucleotides, the CDR3 is TGTGCCAGCACCCAGACCGGTGCAGATACGCAGTATTTT. Amino acid sequence: CASTQTGADTQYF. The full variable domain, rest sourced from reference TRBV7-9 and TRBJ2-3, is DTGVSQNPRHKITKRGQNVTFRCDPISEHNRLYWYRQTLGQGPEFLTYFQNEAQLEKSRLLSDRFSAERPKGSFSTLEIQRTEQGDSAMYLCASTQTGADTQYFGPGTRLTVL.

This clonotype was counted a few times. The rearrangement uses TRBV20-1 and TRBJ1-5; 7 bases agree with TRBD1. V was pared by 7 bases and J by 6 bases, with 9 bases of the junction left unmatched. Germline assignment: CDR1 DFQATT and CDR2 SNEGSKA (reference sequence). The CDR3 is 13 residues long. The CDR3 region is CSVERQGGQPQHF. For the CDR3, the DNA is TGCAGTGTAGAACGACAGGGCGGTCAGCCCCAGCATTTT.

This rearrangement joins TRBV3-1 to TRBJ2-1; D call uncertain. The CDR3 covers 14 residues. V was cut by 5 bases and J by 0 bases, with 8 bases left in between. The germline CDR1 and CDR2 sequences are LGHDT and YNNKEL (reference sequence). The CDR3 sequence is CASSSSPSYNEQFF. The CDR3 coding sequence is TGTGCCAGCAGCAGTAGCCCCTCCTACAATGAGCAGTTCTTC.

This clonotype was counted between two and nine times. The V and J genes are TRBV2 and TRBJ1-5; a weak D match, TRBD1 (6 bases). Germline V gene lookup returns CDR1 SNHLY and CDR2 FYNNEI. V lost 5 bases to trimming and J lost 3 bases, with 11 bases between them. The CDR3 sequence is 14 residues long. The CDR3 DNA reads TGTGCCAGCAGTTCTTACAGGGTCAATCAGCCCCAGCATTTT. It translates to CASSSYRVNQPQHF.

The chain carries TRBV20-1 and TRBJ2-4; D is unclear. The V gene's germline CDR1 is DFQATT and CDR2 SNEGSKA (reference sequence). V lost 1 base and J 0 bases, leaving 16 bases between the germline ends. The CDR3 spans 17 residues. CDR3 coding DNA: TGCAGTGCTAGAGTCCCGACGGGTTTGATAGCCAAAAACATTCAGTACTTC. This gives the protein CSARVPTGLIAKNIQYF.

This clonotype was seen repeatedly, ten times or more. This chain uses TRBV12-3 or TRBV12-4 with TRBJ2-7; 14 nucleotides line up with TRBD2. The CDR3 loop spans 15 amino acids. Trimming cost V 10 bases and J 6 bases; bases outside gene matches: 11. In DNA form, the CDR3 reads TGTGCCACCGCGGGGGGACTAGCGGGGGTCGGCGAGCAGTACTTC. Its translation: CATAGGLAGVGEQYF.

The table lists this clonotype with a few counts. The chain is built from TRBV2 and TRBJ1-1; no clear D. CDR3 length equals 14 residues. CDR1 is SNHLY and CDR2 is FYNNEI in the germline V gene. V lost 7 bases and J lost 1, with 13 bases in between. The CDR3 coding sequence is TGTGCCAGCAATTTATACGGGGAGAACACTGAAGCTTTCTTT. This gives the protein CASNLYGENTEAFF.

The chain couples TRBV9 to TRBJ2-3; 8 bases line up with TRBD2. Germline V gene lookup returns CDR1 SGDLS and CDR2 YYNGEE. V lost 4 bases, J lost 4 bases, and 11 bases stayed unmatched. This CDR3 contains 16 residues. CDR3 nucleotide sequence: TGTGCCAGCAGCCCCCCCGGGGGGGCGGGGGCAGATACGCAGTATTTT. The encoded protein is CASSPPGGAGADTQYF.

In DNA, the CDR3 is TGCAGGGCAGTCGGCACTGAAGCTTTCTTT. This encodes CRAVGTEAFF. This chain links TRBV20-1 with TRBJ1-1; D is undetermined. The CDR3 contains 10 residues. Germline V gives CDR1 DFQATT, CDR2 SNEGSKA (reference sequence).

The chain is built from TRBV5-4 and TRBJ2-3; D gene ambiguous. This CDR3 region has 15 residues. Germline V gene data show CDR1 as SGHNT and CDR2 as YYREEE (reference sequence). Deletions cut 3 bases from V and 4 bases from J, with 15 bases between. The CDR3 coding sequence is TGTGCCAGCAGCTCCCCGGATGGAGCTTCAGATACGCAGTATTTT. Its translation is CASSSPDGASDTQYF.

The rearrangement uses TRBV30 and TRBJ2-3; no clear D gene. The CDR3 extends over 11 amino acids. V was shortened by 3 bases and J by 4 bases, with 5 bases between the two germline ends. Germline V gene lookup returns CDR1 GTSNPN and CDR2 SVGIG (reference sequence). The CDR3: CAWRWADTQYF. The CDR3 nucleotides are TGTGCCTGGAGGTGGGCAGATACGCAGTATTTT.

The chain uses TRBV11-3 and TRBJ2-2; possibly TRBD1 for D (6 bases). This CDR3 is 13 amino acids long. Germline lookup yields CDR1 SGHNT and CDR2 YENEEA. The germline V and J ends were trimmed by 7 bases and 4 bases, with 10 bases remaining between them. CDR3 in DNA: TGTGCCAGCACCGGACAGTCCACCGGGGAGCTGTTTTTT. Amino acids: CASTGQSTGELFF.

CDR3 region: CASSAYVGINSPLHF. CDR3 sequence (DNA): TGTGCCAGCAGCGCATACGTAGGTATCAATTCACCCCTCCACTTT. The chain is built from TRBV9 and TRBJ1-6; D is unresolved. The CDR3 totals 15 residues. Germline loops: CDR1 SGDLS, CDR2 YYNGEE. The V end was cut by 3 bases, the J end by 7 bases, with 14 bases between. The full variable domain, in which reference TRBV9 and TRBJ1-6 provide the parts outside the CDR3, is DSGVTQTPKHLITATGQRVTLRCSPRSGDLSVYWYQQSLDQGLQFLIQYYNGEERAKGNILERFSAQQFPDLHSELNLSSLELGDSALYFCASSAYVGINSPLHFGNGTRLTVT.

This chain uses TRBV5-4 with TRBJ2-1; 9 bases match TRBD2. CDR3 length: 14 amino acids. V gave up 3 bases and J gave up 9 bases; unmatched junction bases: 7. CDR1 and CDR2 (germline): SGHNT, YYREEE (reference sequence). CDR3 coding DNA: TGTGCCAGCAGCTCGGGACTAGCTTCCGGTGAGCAGTTCTTC. Translation: CASSSGLASGEQFF.

This clonotype has a handful of counts. The chain uses TRBV6-2 or TRBV6-3 and TRBJ2-3; 11 nucleotides line up with TRBD2. The CDR3 spans 16 residues. Germline V lookup: CDR1 MNHEY, CDR2 SVGEGT. The V gene end was trimmed by 8 bases and the J gene end by 0 bases; junction bases not matched to a gene: 7. CDR3 protein: CASRPPSGGSTDTQYF. The CDR3 bases are TGTGCCAGCCGGCCACCTAGCGGGGGGAGCACAGATACGCAGTATTTT.